The 10 T cell receptor beta chains below all came from one sample that was sequenced in a study of CD8+ T cells in alopecia areata. Investigators isolated RNA and reverse transcribed it into cDNA to act as the sequencing template. This table comes from immunoSEQ multiplex PCR, and its TCRdb copy is limited to in-frame clones, with some not included. The sample holds about 130,000 clones, over 50% seen once. The source was CD4+ T cells sorted from blood, collected at week 0. The receptors originated from a human donor with alopecia areata.

This chain connects TRBV6-1 to TRBJ2-5; tentative D call: TRBD2 (7 bases). The CDR3 has 13 amino acids. The germline V gene has CDR1 MNHNS and CDR2 SASEGT. V was pared by 7 bases and J by 4 bases, with 13 bases between. DNA of the CDR3: TGTGCCAGCACGGTGGGGGGGGCAGAGACCCAGTACTTC. Residues: CASTVGGAETQYF.

The chain recombines TRBV7-8 with TRBJ2-7; TRBD2 matches 7 bases. J was trimmed by 3 bases and V by 5 bases; bases with no gene match: 28. This CDR3 spans 21 amino acids. Germline CDR1 SGHVS, CDR2 FQNEAQ. CDR3 sequence (DNA): TGTGCCAGCAGCCGCCGGTCCGACCGAAAATCGGGGAGGGTCGTTAGCTACGAGCAGTACTTC. Protein sequence: CASSRRSDRKSGRVVSYEQYF.

This clone was found a few times. The CDR3 loop reads CASSKGTEGGRYGYTF. CDR3 in DNA: TGTGCCAGCAGCAAAGGGACCGAGGGGGGACGCTATGGCTACACCTTC. The chain recombines TRBV21-1 with TRBJ1-2. TRBV21-1 is designated a pseudogene. CDR3 length equals 16 residues.

The chain combines TRBV5-6 with TRBJ2-4, with D possibly TRBD1 on 6 matching bases. Germline CDR1 and CDR2: SGHDT and YYEEEE. The CDR3 has 14 residues. V lost 4 bases and J lost 0, with 8 bases in between. CDR3 sequence: CASSRDIAKNIQYF. In DNA form, the CDR3 reads TGTGCCAGCAGCCGGGACATAGCCAAAAACATTCAGTACTTC. Supplemented by reference TRBV5-6 and TRBJ2-4, the full variable domain reads DAGVTQSPTHLIKTRGQQVTLRCSPKSGHDTVSWYQQALGQGPQFIFQYYEEEERQRGNFPDRFSGHQFPNYSSELNVNALLLGDSALYLCASSRDIAKNIQYFGAGTRLSVL.

This sequence joins TRBV5-1 and TRBJ2-3; D uncertain. V was shortened by 1 base and J by 6 bases, with 9 bases between the two germline ends. Germline V gene sequence: CDR1 SGHRS, CDR2 YFSETQ. CDR3 length: 13 residues. The CDR3 DNA reads as TGCGCCAGCAGCTTGCAGGTGGCTGATACGCAGTATTTT. This codes for CASSLQVADTQYF.

V is TRBV2 and J is TRBJ2-3; 9 bases are shared with TRBD1. In germline, CDR1 is SNHLY, CDR2 FYNNEI. The CDR3 loop spans 17 amino acids. Trimming removed 6 bases from V and 4 bases from J; junction bases left unmatched: 14. CDR3 bases: TGTGCCAGCAGCCAGATCGGGACAGGGAGTAGAGCAGATACGCAGTATTTT. Its protein is CASSQIGTGSRADTQYF. Variable domain in full (rest from reference TRBV2 and TRBJ2-3): EPEVTQTPSHQVTQMGQEVILRCVPISNHLYFYWYRQILGQKVEFLVSFYNNEISEKSEIFDDQFSVERPDGSNFTLKIRSTKLEDSAMYFCASSQIGTGSRADTQYFGPGTRLTVL.

Comments on this clone: The junction departs from germline at one end; a sequencing error may be responsible. The genes are TRBV25-1 and TRBJ1-1; D gene ambiguous. The CDR3 runs to 14 residues. Per germline, CDR1 MGHDK and CDR2 SYGVNS. CDR3 bases: TGTGCCAGCAATGAACGGTGGGGGAACACTGAAGCTTTCTTT. Its translation is CASNERWGNTEAFF.

This chain links TRBV4-1 with TRBJ1-2; 8 bases align to TRBD1. This CDR3 region has 15 residues. Germline loops: CDR1 MGHRA, CDR2 YSYEKL. V dropped 4 bases and J dropped 2; count of bases not matched to a gene: 6. The CDR3 bases are TGCGCCAGCAGCCCACGGACAGGGACGAACTATGGCTACACCTTC. Amino acids: CASSPRTGTNYGYTF.

This clone was observed a handful of times. The V gene is TRBV7-2, the J gene TRBJ1-1; a possible D gene is TRBD1 (5 bases). Trimming took 5 bases from V and 2 from J, leaving 15 bases between them. Germline-derived CDR1 and CDR2 are SGHTA and FQGNSA. The CDR3 sequence is 15 residues long. The CDR3: CASSPLLGQNTEAFF. The CDR3 coding sequence is TGTGCCAGCAGCCCACTCCTTGGACAAAACACTGAAGCTTTCTTT.

In its sample, this clone was seen a few times. CDR3 amino acids: CASSLVGARNTEAFF. The CDR3 nucleotides are TGCGCCAGCAGCTTGGTAGGGGCGAGGAACACTGAAGCTTTCTTT. V gene TRBV5-1 combines with J gene TRBJ1-1, with D maybe TRBD1 (5 bases). Germline V CDR1 and CDR2: SGHRS, YFSETQ. This CDR3 has 15 residues. The ends were cut back, 0 bases at V and 1 base at J, with 10 bases in the middle.